This is a list of T cell receptor beta chains from one sample in a study of T cell responses to AZD1222 COVID-19 vaccine. The data were produced by immunoSEQ multiplex PCR, yet TCRdb's version contains in-frame clones alone and is incomplete. The sample includes over 100,000 clones, around nine tenths of them seen just once. Sequencing used peripheral blood, obtained on day 0 of AZD1222 vaccination. The origin of the receptors is an adult in good health. CDR3s include the opening cysteine and the closing phenylalanine or tryptophan. The D gene is left open where the match is weak. For some rows the clone size is stated as once, few or many, or as a class when expanded; others skip it.

D gene	V gene	clone size	J gene	CDR3 DNA	CDR3 protein
.	TRBV18	.	TRBJ2-5	TGTGCCAGCTCACCAAACGACGACCTGGATTTCCAGTACTTC	CASSPNDDLDFQYF
.	TRBV6-1	.	TRBJ1-2	TGTGCCAGCAGTGAAGGGCAGCCCCTTCGCTACACCTTC	CASSEGQPLRYTF
.	TRBV7-2	.	TRBJ1-1	TGTGCCAGCAGCTGGATAGCATTGAACACTGAAGCTTTCTTT	CASSWIALNTEAFF
TRBD2	TRBV2	.	TRBJ2-3	TGTGCCGGTGGACTAGCGGGGGTGACAGATACGCAGTATTTT	CAGGLAGVTDTQYF
.	TRBV25-1	.	TRBJ2-2	TGTGCCAGCACAGGGGGGCGGACCCGGGAGCTGTTTTTT	CASTGGRTRELFF
.	TRBV15	.	TRBJ1-5	TGTGCCACCAGCAGAGCAGGAAATCAGCCCCAGCATTTT	CATSRAGNQPQHF
.	TRBV30	.	TRBJ2-5	TGTGCCTGGAGTGTAAGAGAGACCCAGTACTTC	CAWSVRETQYF
.	TRBV4-3	.	TRBJ2-1	TGCGCCAGCAGCCAGAAATCCCTTCCTGGACGAGGGGCCCTATCCTACAATGAGCAGTTCTTC	CASSQKSLPGRGALSYNEQFF
.	TRBV12-3/TRBV12-4	.	TRBJ1-5	TGTGCCAGCAGTTTAGAGGGGTACCAGCCCCAGCATTTT	CASSLEGYQPQHF
TRBD1	TRBV18	.	TRBJ1-1	TGTGCCAGCTCACCCGGGACAGACCCTCGAGCTTTCTTT	CASSPGTDPRAFF
TRBD2	TRBV10-3	.	TRBJ2-1	TGTGCCATCAGCAGACTAGCGGGGGACAATGAGCAGTTCTTC	CAISRLAGDNEQFF
.	TRBV3-1/TRBV3-2	few	TRBJ1-3	TGTGCCAGCAGCCAAGATTCGCCAGGGGGAAACACCATATATTTT	CASSQDSPGGNTIYF
.	TRBV27	.	TRBJ1-1	TGTGCCAGCAGTTTCGGCGCTGAAGCTTTCTTT	CASSFGAEAFF
.	TRBV15	.	TRBJ1-1	TGTGCCACCAGCCCACGGTGGGGGGGGTATACTGAAGCTTTCTTT	CATSPRWGGYTEAFF
.	TRBV6-5	.	TRBJ1-2	TGTGCCGCGACTCTTACAGTCAACTATGGCTACACCTTC	CAATLTVNYGYTF
.	TRBV19	.	TRBJ1-2	TGTGCCAGTAGTACGAGTCAACTCGGCCTTACTAACTATGGCTACACCTTC	CASSTSQLGLTNYGYTF
.	TRBV6-1	.	TRBJ2-1	TGTGCCAGCAGTGACCTGATAGGTTTTGAGCAGTTCTTC	CASSDLIGFEQFF
TRBD1	TRBV18	.	TRBJ1-5	TGTGCCAGCTCACTACAGGGGATCAATCAGCCCCAGCATTTT	CASSLQGINQPQHF
TRBD1	TRBV6-5	once	TRBJ1-6	TGTGCCAGCAGTTTTCGGGACAGGGGAGGTTCACCCCTCCACTTT	CASSFRDRGGSPLHF
TRBD1	TRBV7-9	.	TRBJ2-1	TGTGCCAGCAGCCAAGGGACAGGGGCCGTTAATGAGCAGTTCTTC	CASSQGTGAVNEQFF
TRBD1	TRBV11-2	.	TRBJ1-2	TGTGCCAGCAGCTTTTCCCCCGGACAGGGGGACTACTATGGCTACACCTTC	CASSFSPGQGDYYGYTF
.	TRBV6-2/TRBV6-3	.	TRBJ1-2	TGTGCCAGCAGCAGACCTTTCGAGGGCTACACCTTC	CASSRPFEGYTF
.	TRBV4-1	once	TRBJ1-4	TGCGCCAGCAGCCAAGCCTCGGGTAAAGAAAAACTGTTTTTT	CASSQASGKEKLFF
.	TRBV7-2	.	TRBJ1-5	TGTGCCAGCAGCTTAGAATTTTACGATCAGCCCCAGCATTTT	CASSLEFYDQPQHF
.	TRBV7-6	few	TRBJ2-7	TGTGCCAGCAGCTTAGCGCTGGGGGGCCTAGGGCAGTACTTC	CASSLALGGLGQYF
.	TRBV15	.	TRBJ2-5	TGTGCCACCAGCAGAGCAGGGACGGACGGCGGGCAAGAGACCCAGTACTTC	CATSRAGTDGGQETQYF
.	TRBV2	.	TRBJ2-7	TGTGCCAGCAGTACAGGGCCTACCCTCTACGAGCAGTACTTC	CASSTGPTLYEQYF
TRBD1	TRBV3-1/TRBV3-2	few	TRBJ1-3	TGTGCCAGCAGCCGTAACGTACAATCAGGGGGTGGAAACACCATATATTTT	CASSRNVQSGGGNTIYF
.	TRBV4-3	.	TRBJ1-1	TGCGCCAGCAGGGACGTGAACACTGAAGCTTTCTTT	CASRDVNTEAFF
TRBD2	TRBV11-2	.	TRBJ2-7	TGTGCCAGCACCTCAACGGGGGGGGGCTACGAGCAGTACTTC	CASTSTGGGYEQYF
.	TRBV6-1	.	TRBJ1-5	TGTGCCAGCAGTGAAGTGGGTACCCATCAGCCCCAGCATTTT	CASSEVGTHQPQHF
.	TRBV10-1	.	TRBJ1-2	TGCGCCAGCAGTGAGCGGCCGAGAGACTATGGCTACACCTTC	CASSERPRDYGYTF
.	TRBV30	.	TRBJ1-4	TGTGCCTGGAGTGGTAATGAAAAACTGTTTTTT	CAWSGNEKLFF
TRBD1	TRBV19	.	TRBJ1-2	TGTGCCAGTAGGCGACAGGGAGGTGGCTACACCTTC	CASRRQGGGYTF
.	TRBV18	.	TRBJ1-4	TGTGCCAGCTCACCTTCCCCCGTGACAGTGATTAATGAAAAACTGTTTTTT	CASSPSPVTVINEKLFF
.	TRBV6-6	.	TRBJ1-5	TGTGCCAGCAGTTACGGAGGGGTGGGCAATCAGCCCCAGCATTTT	CASSYGGVGNQPQHF
.	TRBV4-1	.	TRBJ1-6	TGCGCCAGCAGCCCAGGACAGCCGACTTTGGATAATTCACCCCTCCACTTT	CASSPGQPTLDNSPLHF
TRBD1	TRBV14	.	TRBJ1-2	TGTGCCAGCAGCCACACAGGGGGCGATGGCTACACCTTC	CASSHTGGDGYTF
.	TRBV10-3	.	TRBJ1-2	TGTGCCATCAGGGGGTCCCAGGGTGGCTACACCTTC	CAIRGSQGGYTF
.	TRBV20-1	.	TRBJ2-3	TGCAGTGCTACTGAGGGATTATCAGATACGCAGTATTTT	CSATEGLSDTQYF
.	TRBV5-5	.	TRBJ1-2	TGTGCCAGCAGACAAACCTACAGGGAACACGGCTACACCTTC	CASRQTYREHGYTF
TRBD2	TRBV7-9	.	TRBJ2-1	TGTGCCAGCAGCTTAGCGCGGGGGAATGAGCAGTTCTTC	CASSLARGNEQFF
.	TRBV5-1	.	TRBJ1-2	TGCGCCAGCAGCTTGGAAGGGAACTACTATGGCTACACCTTC	CASSLEGNYYGYTF
.	TRBV6-2/TRBV6-3	.	TRBJ2-3	TGTGCCAGCAGTACTTCCCGGGGGCGGGATACGCAGTATTTT	CASSTSRGRDTQYF
.	TRBV18	.	TRBJ1-1	TGTGCCAGCTCATATAGGGACGGGAACACTGAAGCTTTCTTT	CASSYRDGNTEAFF
TRBD1	TRBV19	.	TRBJ1-5	TGTGCCAGTAGCCGGACAGGGGAGAGCAATCAGCCCCAGCATTTT	CASSRTGESNQPQHF
.	TRBV27	.	TRBJ1-2	TGTGCCAGCAGTTCGCGCTACTTAGGGGGCTACACCTTC	CASSSRYLGGYTF
.	TRBV19	.	TRBJ1-5	TGTGCCAGTAGGTCGCGGAGTAGCAATCAGCCCCAGCATTTT	CASRSRSSNQPQHF
.	TRBV6-5	.	TRBJ1-1	TGTGCCAGCAAAAGACAGGCCCCGGGGTCCACTGAAGCTTTCTTT	CASKRQAPGSTEAFF
.	TRBV19	.	TRBJ1-2	TGTGCCGGAAAGACAGGTGAAGGCTACACCTTC	CAGKTGEGYTF
TRBD1	TRBV6-1	.	TRBJ1-1	TGTGCCAGCAGTGGTCCGGGACAGGGGGCGCGCACTGAAGCTTTCTTT	CASSGPGQGARTEAFF
.	TRBV7-9	few	TRBJ2-1	TGTGCCAGCAGCTTGGGAGGGGGCAAGGTTTCGCAGTTCTTC	CASSLGGGKVSQFF
TRBD2	TRBV7-9	.	TRBJ2-3	TGTGCCAGCAGCCTCCTAGCGGGGGGGCGAGATACGCAGTATTTT	CASSLLAGGRDTQYF
TRBD1	TRBV10-3	.	TRBJ1-4	TGTGCCATCAGTGAAACCGGGACAGGTGGCGGGAATGAAAAACTGTTTTTT	CAISETGTGGGNEKLFF
.	TRBV6-5	.	TRBJ1-6	TGTGCCAGCAGCCTACAGGGAACTAATTCACCCCTCCACTTT	CASSLQGTNSPLHF
.	TRBV6-2/TRBV6-3	few	TRBJ2-7	TGTGCCAGCAGTGCCGACAGGTCCTACGAGCAGTACTTC	CASSADRSYEQYF
.	TRBV5-5	few	TRBJ1-6	TGTGCCAGCAGCCGGGGGTTGGAGTCACCCCTCCACTTT	CASSRGLESPLHF
.	TRBV12-3/TRBV12-4	few	TRBJ1-1	TGTGCCAGCAGTTGGGGAACTGAAGCTTTCTTT	CASSWGTEAFF